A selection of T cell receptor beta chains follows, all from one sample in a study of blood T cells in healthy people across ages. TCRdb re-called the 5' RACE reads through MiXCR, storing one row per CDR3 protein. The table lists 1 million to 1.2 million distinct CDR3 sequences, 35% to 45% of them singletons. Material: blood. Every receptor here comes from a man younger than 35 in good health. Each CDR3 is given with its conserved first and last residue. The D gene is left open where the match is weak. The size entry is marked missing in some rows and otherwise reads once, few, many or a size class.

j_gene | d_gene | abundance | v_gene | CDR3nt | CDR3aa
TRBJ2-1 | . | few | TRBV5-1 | TGCGCCAGCAGCCAATCATATAGGGACGGTGAGCAGTTCTTC | CASSQSYRDGEQFF
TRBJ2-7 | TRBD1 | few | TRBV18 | TGTGCCAGCTCTCCCGGACAGGGCGAGCAGTACTTC | CASSPGQGEQYF
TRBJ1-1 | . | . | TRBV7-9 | TGTGCCAGCAGCTTGTTTGAGGGGAACACTGAAGCTTTCTTT | CASSLFEGNTEAFF
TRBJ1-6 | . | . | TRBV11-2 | TGTGCCAGCAGCTTAGGTGCAGGGAGCTTAAATTCACCCCTCCACTTT | CASSLGAGSLNSPLHF
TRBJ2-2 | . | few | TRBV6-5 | TGTGCCAGCAGTTACTCGGGTAGGGGGAACCACGGGGAGCTGTTTTTT | CASSYSGRGNHGELFF
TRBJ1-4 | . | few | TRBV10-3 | TGTGCCATCGGAAGACAGGAAGGGGAAGAAAAACTGTTTTTT | CAIGRQEGEEKLFF
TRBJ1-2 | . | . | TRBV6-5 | TGTGCCAGCACGCGGGCTGTTAACTATGGCTACACCTTC | CASTRAVNYGYTF
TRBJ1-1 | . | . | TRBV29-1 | TGCAGCGCCCGAGAACAGGGATCGGAAGCTTTCTTT | CSAREQGSEAFF
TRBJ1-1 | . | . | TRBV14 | TGTGCCAGCAGCCCACAGCGGGCAACTGAAGCTTTCTTT | CASSPQRATEAFF
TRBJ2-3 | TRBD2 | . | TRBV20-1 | TGCAGTGCTTCTAGCGGGGTTAGCACAGATACGCAGTATTTT | CSASSGVSTDTQYF
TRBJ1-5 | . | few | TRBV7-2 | TGTGCCAGCAGCGCGGACGGATTGGTCAATCAGCCCCAGCATTTT | CASSADGLVNQPQHF
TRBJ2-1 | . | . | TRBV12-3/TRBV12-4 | TGTGCCAGCACCCCAACAGGAACCACTGGCGAGCAGTTCTTC | CASTPTGTTGEQFF
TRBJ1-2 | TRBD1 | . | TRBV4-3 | TGCGCCAGCAGCCAAGTTTCGACAGGGTACTATGGCTACACCTTC | CASSQVSTGYYGYTF
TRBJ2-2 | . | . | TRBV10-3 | TGTGCCATCAGTGTACACCAGGGTCCCAGGACCGGGGAGCTGTTTTTT | CAISVHQGPRTGELFF
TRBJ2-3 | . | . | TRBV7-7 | TGTGCCAGCAGCCCGAGGCCCGGCACAGATACGCAGTATTTT | CASSPRPGTDTQYF
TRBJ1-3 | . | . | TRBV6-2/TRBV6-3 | TGTGCCAGCAGACGACATGCTGGAAACACCATATATTTT | CASRRHAGNTIYF